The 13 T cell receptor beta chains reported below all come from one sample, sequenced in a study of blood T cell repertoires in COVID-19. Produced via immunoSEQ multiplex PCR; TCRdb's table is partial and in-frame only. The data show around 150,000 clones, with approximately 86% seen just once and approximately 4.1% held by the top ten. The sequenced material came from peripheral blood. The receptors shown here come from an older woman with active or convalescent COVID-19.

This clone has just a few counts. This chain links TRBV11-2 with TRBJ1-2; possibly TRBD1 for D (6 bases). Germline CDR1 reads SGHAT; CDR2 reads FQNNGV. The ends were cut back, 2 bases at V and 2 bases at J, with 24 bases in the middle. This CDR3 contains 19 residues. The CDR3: CASSLIRTDPYRRNYGYTF. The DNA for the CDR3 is TGTGCCAGCAGCTTAATCAGGACAGACCCCTATCGACGGAACTATGGCTACACCTTC.

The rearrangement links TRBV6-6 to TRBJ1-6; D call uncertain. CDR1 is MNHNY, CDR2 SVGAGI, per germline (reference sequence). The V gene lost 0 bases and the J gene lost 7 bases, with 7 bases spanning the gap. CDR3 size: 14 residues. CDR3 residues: CASSYSEANSPLHF. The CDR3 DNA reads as TGTGCCAGCAGTTACTCAGAGGCGAATTCACCCCTCCACTTT.

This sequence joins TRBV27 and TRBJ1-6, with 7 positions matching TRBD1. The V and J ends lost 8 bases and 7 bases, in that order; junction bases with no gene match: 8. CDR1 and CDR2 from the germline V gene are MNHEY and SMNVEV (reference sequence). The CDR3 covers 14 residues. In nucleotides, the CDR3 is TGTGCCAGCGTTAAGGCAGGGGGGAATTCACCCCTCCACTTT. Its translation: CASVKAGGNSPLHF.

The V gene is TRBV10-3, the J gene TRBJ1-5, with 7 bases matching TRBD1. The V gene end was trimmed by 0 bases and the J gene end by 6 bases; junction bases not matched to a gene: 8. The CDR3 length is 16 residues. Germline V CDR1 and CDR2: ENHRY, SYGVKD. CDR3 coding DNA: TGTGCCATCAGTGAGTCCAACAGGGGTGTCGGTCAGCCCCAGCATTTT. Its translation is CAISESNRGVGQPQHF.

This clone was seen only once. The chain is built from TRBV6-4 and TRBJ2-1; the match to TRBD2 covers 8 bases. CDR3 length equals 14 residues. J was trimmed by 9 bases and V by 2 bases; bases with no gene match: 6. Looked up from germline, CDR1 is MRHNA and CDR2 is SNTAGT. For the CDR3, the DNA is TGTGCCAGCAGTGACAGGGGACTAGAGGGTGAGCAGTTCTTC. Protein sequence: CASSDRGLEGEQFF.

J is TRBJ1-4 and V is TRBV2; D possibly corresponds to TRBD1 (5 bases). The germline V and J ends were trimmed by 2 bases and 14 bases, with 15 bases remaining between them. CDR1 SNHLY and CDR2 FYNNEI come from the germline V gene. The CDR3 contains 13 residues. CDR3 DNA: TGTGCCAGCAGTGAATCAGGCGGGGCGCGTCTGTTTTTT. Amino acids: CASSESGGARLFF.

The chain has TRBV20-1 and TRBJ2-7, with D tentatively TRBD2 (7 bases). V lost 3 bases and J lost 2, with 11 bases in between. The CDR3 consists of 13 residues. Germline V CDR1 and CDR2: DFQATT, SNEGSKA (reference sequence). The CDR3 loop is CSASGGGPYEQYF. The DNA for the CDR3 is TGCAGTGCTAGTGGCGGGGGCCCCTACGAGCAGTACTTC.

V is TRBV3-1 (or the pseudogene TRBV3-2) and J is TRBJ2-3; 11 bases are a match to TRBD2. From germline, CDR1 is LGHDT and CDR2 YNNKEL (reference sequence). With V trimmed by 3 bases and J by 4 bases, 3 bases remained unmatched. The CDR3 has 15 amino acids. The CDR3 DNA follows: TGTGCCAGCAGCCAGACTAGCGGGGAGTCAGATACGCAGTATTTT. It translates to CASSQTSGESDTQYF.

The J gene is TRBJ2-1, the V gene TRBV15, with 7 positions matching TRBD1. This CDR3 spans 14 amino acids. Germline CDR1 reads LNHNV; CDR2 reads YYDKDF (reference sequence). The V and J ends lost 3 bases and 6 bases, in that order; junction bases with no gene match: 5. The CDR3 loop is CATSSGRTGNEQFF. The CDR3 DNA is TGTGCCACCAGCAGCGGTCGGACAGGCAATGAGCAGTTCTTC.

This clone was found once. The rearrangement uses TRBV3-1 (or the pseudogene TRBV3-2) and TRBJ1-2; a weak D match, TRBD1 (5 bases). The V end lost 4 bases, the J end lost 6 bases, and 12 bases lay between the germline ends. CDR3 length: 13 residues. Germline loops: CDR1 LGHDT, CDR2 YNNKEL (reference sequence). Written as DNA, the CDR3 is TGTGCCAGCAGCCCACGACAGACCGATGGCTACACCTTC. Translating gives CASSPRQTDGYTF.

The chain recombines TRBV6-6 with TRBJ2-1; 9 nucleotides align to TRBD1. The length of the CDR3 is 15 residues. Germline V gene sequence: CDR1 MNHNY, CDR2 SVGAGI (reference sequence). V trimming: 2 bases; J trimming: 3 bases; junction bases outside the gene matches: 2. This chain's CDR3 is CASSYRQGDYNEQFF. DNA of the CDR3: TGTGCCAGCAGTTACAGACAGGGGGACTACAATGAGCAGTTCTTC.

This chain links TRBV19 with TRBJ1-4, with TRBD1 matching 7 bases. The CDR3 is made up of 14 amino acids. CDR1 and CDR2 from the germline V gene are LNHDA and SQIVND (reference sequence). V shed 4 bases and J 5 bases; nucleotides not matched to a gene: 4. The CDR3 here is CASSTGQFNEKLFF. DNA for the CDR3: TGTGCCAGTAGTACGGGACAGTTCAATGAAAAACTGTTTTTT.

The CDR3 nucleotides are TGTGCCAGCAGCCAGTATAGCGGGGGGGCCTTAATTCCAGATACGCAGTATTTT. Translated: CASSQYSGGALIPDTQYF. V gene TRBV3-1 (or the pseudogene TRBV3-2) combines with J gene TRBJ2-3; 11 bases line up with TRBD2. The CDR3 is 18 residues long. The junction had 12 bases not matched to a gene; V was cut back by 3 bases and J by 4 bases. Germline CDR1 and CDR2: LGHDT and YNNKEL (reference sequence).